A single sample is the source of the 4 T cell receptor beta chains below, sequenced in a study of ipilimumab plus nivolumab after autologous stem cell transplantation. The protocol was immunoSEQ multiplex PCR, while the TCRdb copy is restricted to in-frame clones and leaves out a portion. The sample consists of over 80,000 clones, 83% of them appearing once. Sequenced material: PBMCs, taken in a trial of ipilimumab plus nivolumab as post-transplant consolidation. These receptors originate from a male donor with diffuse large B-cell lymphoma.

The V call is TRBV5-6, the J call TRBJ1-2; D uncertain. Germline CDR1 reads SGHDT; CDR2 reads YYEEEE. The CDR3 has 12 residues. V was cut by 4 bases and J by 1 base, with 5 bases left in between. CDR3 sequence reads: CASSGGNYGYTF. Here the CDR3 DNA reads TGTGCCAGCAGCGGCGGTAACTATGGCTACACCTTC. Drawing the rest from reference TRBV5-6 and TRBJ1-2, the complete variable domain is DAGVTQSPTHLIKTRGQQVTLRCSPKSGHDTVSWYQQALGQGPQFIFQYYEEEERQRGNFPDRFSGHQFPNYSSELNVNALLLGDSALYLCASSGGNYGYTFGSGTRLTVV.

The V and J genes are TRBV28 and TRBJ2-7, with no clear D. V was clipped by 5 bases and J by 1 base, with 6 bases between them. Germline CDR1 is MDHEN and CDR2 is SYDVKM. The CDR3 spans 12 residues. CDR3 in amino acids: CASSPISYEQYF. In DNA form, the CDR3 reads TGTGCCAGCAGTCCCATATCCTACGAGCAGTACTTC. The full variable domain, with the rest looked up from reference TRBV28 and TRBJ2-7, is DVKVTQSSRYLVKRTGEKVFLECVQDMDHENMFWYRQDPGLGLRLIYFSYDVKMKEKGDIPEGYSVSREKKERFSLILESASTNQTSMYLCASSPISYEQYFGPGTRLTVT.

This chain connects TRBV19 to TRBJ1-2; 9 positions match TRBD1. This CDR3 is built from 13 residues. Trimming took 6 bases from V and 4 from J; bases not matched to a gene: 3. Germline V lookup: CDR1 LNHDA, CDR2 SQIVND (reference sequence). The CDR3 sequence is CASSMDRGYGYTF. In DNA form, the CDR3 reads TGTGCCAGTAGCATGGACAGGGGCTATGGCTACACCTTC.

This clone was detected only a few times. V is TRBV10-3 and J is TRBJ2-1; 9 bases agree with TRBD2. J was trimmed by 4 bases and V by 10 bases; bases with no gene match: 8. The CDR3 is made up of 14 amino acids. Germline CDR1 is ENHRY and CDR2 is SYGVKD. The CDR3 region has the DNA TGTGCCAGTTCCCGACTAGCGGAATACAATGAGCAGTTCTTC. Protein sequence: CASSRLAEYNEQFF.